Included here is one T cell receptor (beta chain) sequence, with context. Its antigen remains unidentified. Assay used: immunoSEQ multiplex PCR; TCRdb lists only in-frame clones, some missing. The sample shows some 96,000 clones, about 87% of them seen only once. The sample belongs to a study of T cell responses to AZD1222 COVID-19 vaccine. Notes on the study in general: A mostly white British donor set with more females was recruited, and clonal diversity was possibly underestimated. CD4 TCRs covered the whole spike, strongest at regions 160-218 and 743-854.

CDR3 length: 16 amino acids. Trimming removed 0 bases from V and 3 bases from J, with 12 bases in between. The V gene's germline CDR1 is MGHRA and CDR2 YSYEKL. The sequence came from an adult in good health. The sequencing used peripheral blood, collected on day 0 of AZD1222 vaccination. This chain links TRBV4-1 with TRBJ1-3; tentatively, D is TRBD1 (5 bases). CDR3 sequence reads: CASSQDHRGGGNTIYF. The CDR3, as DNA: TGCGCCAGCAGCCAAGATCATCGGGGCGGTGGAAACACCATATATTTT.